This T cell receptor beta chain comes out of a study of graft-versus-host responses after intestinal transplantation. Profiled with immunoSEQ multiplex PCR; TCRdb holds only in-frame clones, not every one. This table has 20,000 to 25,000 clones, approximately 92% appearing once. The length of the CDR3 is 17 residues. Trimming left V 4 bases short and J 0 bases short, with 19 bases between. In germline, CDR1 is GTSNPN, CDR2 SVGIG (reference sequence). The receptor was derived from a human patient who received an intestinal transplant, so some T cells may come from the graft donor. The sequenced sample was PBMCs, obtained about 250 days after intestinal transplant. The rearrangement uses TRBV30 and TRBJ2-1; D gene unclear. CDR3 residues: CAWTPGLGKSSYNEQFF. CDR3 nucleotides: TGTGCCTGGACCCCTGGATTAGGGAAGAGCTCCTACAATGAGCAGTTCTTC.